These T cell receptor beta chains were read from a single sample in a study of post-analysis software for immune sequencing data. TCRdb recomputed calls from the PCR reads with MiXCR, one row per CDR3 protein. This table holds approximately 570,000 distinct CDR3 sequences, around 47% found once. The sequencing sample was made of blood. The receptors originated from a girl aged 5-17 years with multiple sclerosis. Each CDR3 is given with its conserved first and last residue. D genes are given only for firm matches. Expanded clones get a size class; other rows say once, few or many, or leave the size out.

j_gene	v_gene	abundance	d_gene	CDR3aa	CDR3nt
TRBJ2-5	TRBV29-1	.	.	CSVEDRRGGGEETQYF	TGCAGCGTTGAAGATCGGAGGGGAGGGGGGGAAGAGACCCAGTACTTC
TRBJ2-1	TRBV28	.	.	CASSSREASYNEQFF	TGTGCCAGCAGTTCCAGGGAGGCCTCCTACAATGAGCAGTTCTTC
TRBJ2-7	TRBV5-1	.	.	CAGSFSRIKDYEQYF	TGCGCCGGCAGCTTCAGTCGAATTAAGGACTACGAGCAGTACTTC
TRBJ1-2	TRBV7-8	few	.	CASSLGLLVANYGYTF	TGTGCCAGCAGCTTAGGACTTCTTGTAGCTAACTATGGCTACACCTTC
TRBJ2-3	TRBV11-3	.	.	CASSPGWVKDTQYF	TGTGCCAGCAGCCCCGGCTGGGTGAAAGATACGCAGTATTTT
TRBJ1-2	TRBV5-8	few	TRBD1	CASSPDDRGNGYTF	TGTGCCAGCAGCCCGGACGACAGGGGGAATGGCTACACCTTC
TRBJ1-2	TRBV6-5	.	.	CASRVGRWYGYTF	TGTGCCAGCAGGGTGGGCAGATGGTATGGCTACACCTTC
TRBJ2-3	TRBV12-3/TRBV12-4	.	.	CASSLTPRADTQYF	TGTGCCAGCAGCCTAACTCCAAGGGCAGATACGCAGTATTTT
TRBJ2-7	TRBV12-3/TRBV12-4	few	TRBD1	CASGEGQGPYEQYF	TGTGCCAGCGGGGAGGGACAGGGCCCCTACGAGCAGTACTTC
TRBJ2-5	TRBV4-1	.	.	CASSQDARDETQYF	TGCGCCAGCAGCCAAGATGCCAGGGACGAGACCCAGTACTTC
TRBJ2-7	TRBV12-3/TRBV12-4	few	.	CASSTTILRASPYEQYF	TGTGCCAGCAGCACCACAATTTTGCGGGCGAGCCCCTACGAGCAGTACTTC
TRBJ1-5	TRBV20-1	.	TRBD1	CSARAQTGGTFQPQHF	TGCAGTGCTAGAGCCCAAACAGGGGGAACGTTTCAGCCCCAGCATTTT
TRBJ2-5	TRBV24-1	once	.	CATSPQGSETQYF	TGTGCCACCTCACCACAGGGTAGCGAGACCCAGTACTTC
TRBJ2-3	TRBV28	few	TRBD2	CASSLAGGLTDTQYF	TGTGCCAGCAGTTTAGCGGGGGGGCTTACAGATACGCAGTATTTT
TRBJ1-1	TRBV29-1	.	.	CSVGHKYALNTEAFF	TGCAGCGTCGGCCATAAGTATGCTTTGAACACTGAAGCTTTCTTT
TRBJ2-5	TRBV5-1	few	.	CASSLLARARETQYF	TGCGCCAGCAGCCTGCTCGCCAGGGCGCGGGAGACCCAGTACTTC
TRBJ2-7	TRBV30	.	TRBD1	CAFDRGIHEQYF	TGTGCCTTCGACAGGGGGATCCACGAGCAGTACTTC
TRBJ2-7	TRBV12-3/TRBV12-4	.	.	CAGSASFYEQYF	TGTGCCGGCAGTGCCTCTTTCTACGAGCAGTACTTC
TRBJ2-7	TRBV12-3/TRBV12-4	.	.	CASRPGAGSYEQYF	TGTGCCAGCAGACCGGGGGCAGGGTCCTACGAGCAGTACTTC
TRBJ2-7	TRBV7-8	.	.	CASSPLPGSYEQYF	TGTGCCAGCAGCCCCCTCCCCGGGTCCTACGAGCAGTACTTC
TRBJ2-7	TRBV4-1	.	TRBD1	CASSQGQGLTYEQYF	TGCGCCAGCAGCCAGGGACAGGGGCTGACCTACGAGCAGTACTTC
TRBJ2-1	TRBV2	.	.	CASRLQGVGNEQFF	TGTGCCAGCAGGTTACAGGGAGTCGGCAATGAGCAGTTCTTC
TRBJ2-5	TRBV20-1	few	TRBD1	CSARDLREGAQETQYF	TGCAGTGCTAGAGATCTTCGAGAGGGGGCACAAGAGACCCAGTACTTC
TRBJ2-5	TRBV11-2	.	.	CASSLDPGLETQYF	TGTGCCAGCAGCTTAGATCCCGGTCTAGAGACCCAGTACTTC
TRBJ1-5	TRBV4-1	few	.	CASSPGRARAHGQPQHF	TGCGCCAGCAGCCCAGGCCGGGCAAGGGCCCACGGGCAGCCCCAGCATTTT
TRBJ2-3	TRBV4-1	.	TRBD1	CASSPADRGSGDTQYF	TGCGCCAGCAGCCCAGCGGACAGGGGAAGCGGAGATACGCAGTATTTT
TRBJ2-1	TRBV7-2	.	TRBD1	CASSSGTGGVGQFF	TGTGCCAGCAGCTCCGGGACAGGGGGCGTTGGCCAGTTCTTC
TRBJ2-3	TRBV6-1	few	.	CASSEAPASPFLQSTDTQYF	TGTGCCAGCAGTGAAGCGCCGGCTAGCCCATTTCTCCAAAGCACAGATACGCAGTATTTT
TRBJ2-1	TRBV12-3/TRBV12-4	few	TRBD1	CASSSYDRVTHNEQFF	TGTGCCAGCAGTTCCTATGACAGGGTTACACACAATGAGCAGTTCTTC
TRBJ2-3	TRBV20-1	.	.	CSVRGSSYLSGADTQYF	TGCAGTGTTAGAGGCTCCTCCTATCTAAGTGGGGCAGATACGCAGTATTTT
TRBJ1-2	TRBV4-1	.	.	CASSLVLRDNRGYGYTF	TGCGCCAGCAGCCTCGTACTGCGGGACAACCGGGGGTATGGCTACACCTTC
TRBJ1-2	TRBV6-5	few	TRBD1	CASSYEAEAGGEYGYTF	TGTGCCAGCAGTTACGAAGCTGAGGCAGGGGGTGAATATGGCTACACCTTC
TRBJ1-1	TRBV9	.	.	CASSVVGLRNTEAFF	TGTGCCAGCAGCGTAGTGGGCCTTAGGAACACTGAAGCTTTCTTT
TRBJ1-2	TRBV6-1	few	.	CASAPWERDYGYTF	TGTGCCAGCGCGCCATGGGAGCGAGACTATGGCTACACCTTC
TRBJ2-1	TRBV20-1	.	.	CSAKTGSLRETQFF	TGCAGTGCGAAGACAGGTTCCTTGAGGGAGACCCAGTTCTTC
TRBJ2-3	TRBV3-1	.	TRBD1	CASSRGQGQADTQYF	TGTGCCAGCAGCCGAGGACAGGGGCAGGCAGATACGCAGTATTTT
TRBJ2-1	TRBV7-9	few	.	CASSPLGNEQFF	TGTGCCAGCAGCCCCCTTGGGAATGAGCAGTTCTTC
TRBJ1-1	TRBV7-2	.	.	CASSLPQANTEAFF	TGTGCCAGCAGCTTACCACAGGCCAACACTGAAGCTTTCTTT
TRBJ2-6	TRBV2	.	.	CASRLTPSGANVLTF	TGTGCCAGCAGACTTACACCCTCTGGGGCCAACGTCCTGACTTTC
TRBJ1-1	TRBV20-1	.	TRBD1	CSARRGGTTTEAFF	TGCAGTGCTAGAAGAGGGGGCACGACCACTGAAGCTTTCTTT
TRBJ2-7	TRBV12-3/TRBV12-4	.	TRBD1	CASRGRDSPYEQYF	TGTGCCAGCAGGGGCCGGGACAGCCCCTACGAGCAGTACTTC
TRBJ2-1	TRBV10-3	.	TRBD2	CAISESGGRADEQFF	TGTGCCATCAGTGAGTCGGGCGGGAGGGCCGATGAGCAGTTCTTC
TRBJ1-2	TRBV30	.	.	CAWSLMVYGHTF	TGTGCCTGGAGTCTCATGGTCTATGGCCACACCTTC
TRBJ1-1	TRBV9	.	.	CASSVRGEWDTEAFF	TGTGCCAGCAGCGTTCGGGGGGAGTGGGACACTGAAGCTTTCTTT
TRBJ2-1	TRBV7-9	.	.	CASSLVFLATDEQFF	TGTGCCAGCAGCTTAGTCTTCCTAGCGACCGATGAGCAGTTCTTC
TRBJ1-6	TRBV9	.	.	CASSAEGYVSNSPLHF	TGTGCCAGCAGCGCCGAAGGGTATGTGAGTAATTCACCCCTCCACTTT
TRBJ2-5	TRBV7-8	.	TRBD2	CASSRGLAGEETQYF	TGTGCCAGCAGCCGCGGACTAGCGGGAGAAGAGACCCAGTACTTC
TRBJ2-1	TRBV6-6	.	.	CASSYSTGLYNEQFF	TGTGCCAGCAGTTACTCGACAGGCCTCTACAATGAGCAGTTCTTC
TRBJ2-1	TRBV7-2	few	.	CASNEGGSEQFF	TGTGCCAGCAACGAGGGGGGGAGTGAGCAGTTCTTC
TRBJ2-5	TRBV2	.	TRBD2	CASSALLADRETQYF	TGTGCCAGCAGTGCTTTACTAGCGGATCGGGAGACCCAGTACTTC
TRBJ1-4	TRBV18	.	.	CASSPEQGEKLFF	TGTGCCAGCTCACCAGAACAGGGTGAAAAACTGTTTTTT
TRBJ2-7	TRBV6-4	.	TRBD2	CASSELAGSYEQYF	TGTGCCAGCAGTGAACTAGCGGGATCCTACGAGCAGTACTTC
TRBJ1-1	TRBV27	.	.	CSSGQSTEAFF	TGTTCCTCCGGACAGAGCACTGAAGCTTTCTTT